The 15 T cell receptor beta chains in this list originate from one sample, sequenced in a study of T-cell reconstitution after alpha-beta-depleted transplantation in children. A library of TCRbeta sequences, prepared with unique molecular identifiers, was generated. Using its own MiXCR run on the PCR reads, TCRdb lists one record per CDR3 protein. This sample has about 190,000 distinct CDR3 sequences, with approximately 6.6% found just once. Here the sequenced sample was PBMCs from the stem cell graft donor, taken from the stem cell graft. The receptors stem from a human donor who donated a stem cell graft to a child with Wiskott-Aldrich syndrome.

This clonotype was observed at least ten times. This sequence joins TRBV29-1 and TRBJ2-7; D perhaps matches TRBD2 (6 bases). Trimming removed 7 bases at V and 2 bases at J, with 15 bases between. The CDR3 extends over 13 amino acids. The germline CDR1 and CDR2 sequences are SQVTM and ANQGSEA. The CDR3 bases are TGCAGCGGGGGGGAAGAGATACCCTACGAGCAGTACTTC. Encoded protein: CSGGEEIPYEQYF.

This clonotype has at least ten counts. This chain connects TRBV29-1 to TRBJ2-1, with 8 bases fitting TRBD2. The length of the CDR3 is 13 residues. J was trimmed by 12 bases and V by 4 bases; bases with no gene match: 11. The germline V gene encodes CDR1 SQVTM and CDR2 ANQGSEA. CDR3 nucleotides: TGCAGCGTTGTGCGGGGGGCAGAGGTGTGGCAGTTCTTC. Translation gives CSVVRGAEVWQFF.

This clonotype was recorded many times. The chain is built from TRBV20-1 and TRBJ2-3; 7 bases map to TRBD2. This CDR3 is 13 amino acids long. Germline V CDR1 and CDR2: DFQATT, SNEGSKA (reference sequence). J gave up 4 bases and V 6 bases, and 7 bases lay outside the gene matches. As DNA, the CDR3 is TGCAGTGCACCAGGACTAGTGTCAGATACGCAGTATTTT. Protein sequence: CSAPGLVSDTQYF.

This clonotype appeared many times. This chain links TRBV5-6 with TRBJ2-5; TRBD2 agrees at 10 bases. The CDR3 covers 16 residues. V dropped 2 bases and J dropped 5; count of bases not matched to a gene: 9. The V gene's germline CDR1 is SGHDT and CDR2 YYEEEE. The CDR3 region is CASSFKREGLGETQYF. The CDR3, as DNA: TGTGCCAGCAGCTTCAAGCGGGAGGGCCTGGGGGAGACCCAGTACTTC. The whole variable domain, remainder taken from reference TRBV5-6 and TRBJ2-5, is DAGVTQSPTHLIKTRGQQVTLRCSPKSGHDTVSWYQQALGQGPQFIFQYYEEEERQRGNFPDRFSGHQFPNYSSELNVNALLLGDSALYLCASSFKREGLGETQYFGPGTRLLVL.

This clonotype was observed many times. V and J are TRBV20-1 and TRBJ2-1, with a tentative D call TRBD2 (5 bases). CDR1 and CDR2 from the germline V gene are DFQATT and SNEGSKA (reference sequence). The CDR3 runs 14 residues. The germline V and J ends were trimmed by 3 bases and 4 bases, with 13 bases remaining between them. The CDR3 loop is CSARVATRYNEQFF. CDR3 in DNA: TGCAGTGCTAGGGTAGCGACGAGGTACAATGAGCAGTTCTTC.

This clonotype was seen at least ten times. CDR3 DNA: TGTGCCAGCAGTTTAGATGGGACGGATCAGCCCCAGCATTTT. The encoded protein is CASSLDGTDQPQHF. The chain carries TRBV12-3 or TRBV12-4 and TRBJ1-5, with D maybe TRBD1 (5 bases). This CDR3 spans 14 amino acids. V was shortened by 1 base and J by 5 bases, with 9 bases between the two germline ends.

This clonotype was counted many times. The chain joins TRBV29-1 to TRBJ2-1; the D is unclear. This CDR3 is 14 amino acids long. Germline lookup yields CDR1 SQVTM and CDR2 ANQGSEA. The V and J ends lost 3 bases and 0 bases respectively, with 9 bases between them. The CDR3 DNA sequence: TGCAGCGTTGAGGTAGCCCACTCCTACAATGAGCAGTTCTTC. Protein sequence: CSVEVAHSYNEQFF.

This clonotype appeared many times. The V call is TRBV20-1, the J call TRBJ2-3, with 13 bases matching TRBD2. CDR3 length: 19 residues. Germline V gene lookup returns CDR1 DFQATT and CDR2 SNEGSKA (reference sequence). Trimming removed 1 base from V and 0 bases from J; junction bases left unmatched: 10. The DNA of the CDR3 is TGCAGTGCTAGAGCCCACGGGACTAGCGGGGACTATAGCACAGATACGCAGTATTTT. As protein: CSARAHGTSGDYSTDTQYF.

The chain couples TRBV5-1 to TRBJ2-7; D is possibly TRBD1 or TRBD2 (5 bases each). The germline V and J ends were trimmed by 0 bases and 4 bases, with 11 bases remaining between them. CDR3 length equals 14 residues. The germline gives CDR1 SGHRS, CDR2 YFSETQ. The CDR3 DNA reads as TGCGCCAGCAGCTTGGACGGGACGCGTTACGAGCAGTACTTC. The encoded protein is CASSLDGTRYEQYF.

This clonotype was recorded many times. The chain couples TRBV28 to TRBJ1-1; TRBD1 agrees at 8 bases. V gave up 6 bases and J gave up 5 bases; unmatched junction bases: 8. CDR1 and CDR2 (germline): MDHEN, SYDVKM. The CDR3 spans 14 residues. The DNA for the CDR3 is TGTGCCAGCAGCATGGGACAGGCGAGGACTGAAGCTTTCTTT. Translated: CASSMGQARTEAFF.

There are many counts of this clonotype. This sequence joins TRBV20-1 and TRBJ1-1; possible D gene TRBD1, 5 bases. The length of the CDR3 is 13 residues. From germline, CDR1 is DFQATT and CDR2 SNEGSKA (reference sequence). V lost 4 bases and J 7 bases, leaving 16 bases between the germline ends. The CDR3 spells CSANRDPESEAFF. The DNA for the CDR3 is TGCAGTGCTAACCGGGACCCGGAGAGTGAAGCTTTCTTT.

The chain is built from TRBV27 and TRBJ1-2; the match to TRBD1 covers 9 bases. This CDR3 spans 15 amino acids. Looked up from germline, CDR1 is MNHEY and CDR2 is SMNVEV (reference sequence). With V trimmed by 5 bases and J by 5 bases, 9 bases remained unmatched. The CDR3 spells CASSPPGQGLYGYTF. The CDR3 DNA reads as TGTGCCAGCAGTCCTCCGGGACAGGGACTTTATGGCTACACCTTC.

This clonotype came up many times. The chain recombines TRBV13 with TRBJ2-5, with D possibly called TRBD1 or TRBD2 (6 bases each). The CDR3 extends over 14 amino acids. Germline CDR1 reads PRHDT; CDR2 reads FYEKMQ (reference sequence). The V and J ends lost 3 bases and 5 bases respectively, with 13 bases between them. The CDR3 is CASSLDQGRETQYF. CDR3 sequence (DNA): TGTGCCAGCAGCTTGGATCAGGGGAGGGAGACCCAGTACTTC. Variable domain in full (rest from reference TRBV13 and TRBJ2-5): AAGVIQSPRHLIKEKRETATLKCYPIPRHDTVYWYQQGPGQDPQFLISFYEKMQSDKGSIPDRFSAQQFSDYHSELNMSSLELGDSALYFCASSLDQGRETQYFGPGTRLLVL.

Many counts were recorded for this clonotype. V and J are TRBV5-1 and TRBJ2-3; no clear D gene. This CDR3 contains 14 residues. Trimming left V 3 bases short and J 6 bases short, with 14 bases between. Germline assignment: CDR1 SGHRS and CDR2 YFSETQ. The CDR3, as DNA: TGCGCCAGCAGCTCCCCGACGAAGGTGGATACGCAGTATTTT. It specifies CASSSPTKVDTQYF. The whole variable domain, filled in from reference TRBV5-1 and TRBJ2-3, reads KAGVTQTPRYLIKTRGQQVTLSCSPISGHRSVSWYQQTPGQGLQFLFEYFSETQRNKGNFPGRFSGRQFSNSRSEMNVSTLELGDSALYLCASSSPTKVDTQYFGPGTRLTVL.

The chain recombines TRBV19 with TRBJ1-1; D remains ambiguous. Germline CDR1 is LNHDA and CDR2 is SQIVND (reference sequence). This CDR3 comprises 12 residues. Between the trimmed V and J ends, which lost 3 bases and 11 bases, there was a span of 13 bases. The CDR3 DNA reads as TGTGCCAGTAGTATCCACCGTAGTGGTGCTTTCTTT. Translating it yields CASSIHRSGAFF.